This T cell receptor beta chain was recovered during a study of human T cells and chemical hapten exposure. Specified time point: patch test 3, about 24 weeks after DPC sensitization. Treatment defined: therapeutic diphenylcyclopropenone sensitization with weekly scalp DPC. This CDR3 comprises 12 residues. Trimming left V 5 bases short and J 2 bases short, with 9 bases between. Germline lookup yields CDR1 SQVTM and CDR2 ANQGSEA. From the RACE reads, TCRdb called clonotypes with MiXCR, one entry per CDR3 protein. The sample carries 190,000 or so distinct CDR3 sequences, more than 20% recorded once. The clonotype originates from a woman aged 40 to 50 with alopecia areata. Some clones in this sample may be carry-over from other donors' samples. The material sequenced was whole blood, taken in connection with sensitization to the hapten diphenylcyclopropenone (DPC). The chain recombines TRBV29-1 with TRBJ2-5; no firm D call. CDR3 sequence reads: CSVRSGQETQYF. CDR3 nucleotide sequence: TGCAGCGTTCGGTCCGGGCAAGAGACCCAGTACTTC.